This T cell receptor (beta chain) comes out of a study of T cells in Graves' hyperthyroidism and ophthalmopathy. Study background: At initial diagnosis, before any treatment had begun, peripheral blood was obtained.

Diagnoses rested on clinical symptoms, serum thyroxine and TRAb, thyroid ultrasound and orbital computed tomography. This clonotype was observed at least ten times. Authors of the study amplified TCR beta CDR3 regions from RNA transcripts. When the TCR CDR3 underwent first-round RT-PCR, the HTBI primer set was used. MiXCR, applied by TCRdb to the multiplex PCR reads, yields one record per CDR3 protein. The profile shows approximately 610,000 distinct CDR3 sequences, about 15% of them singletons. The germline V and J ends were trimmed by 11 bases and 2 bases, with 12 bases remaining between them. In germline, CDR1 is SEHNR, CDR2 FQNEAQ (reference sequence). There are 13 residues in the CDR3.

The source of this sequence is a woman in her thirties or forties with Graves' ophthalmopathy. This rearrangement joins TRBV7-9 to TRBJ2-2; D not resolved. The sequencing sample was made of blood. CDR3 nucleotides: TGTGCCGCCGGGTTGTCAAACACCGGGGAGCTGTTTTTT. Its protein is CAAGLSNTGELFF.